This T cell receptor beta chain was recovered during a study of human T cells and chemical hapten exposure. Study-wide context: For sensitization, 2% DPC was applied to a roughly 2 cm by roughly 2 cm patch of upper inner arm skin. Study observations and caveats: Healthy individuals' immune responses may differ from those of donors, who had alopecia.

J gave up 6 bases and V 3 bases, and 6 bases lay outside the gene matches. Per germline, CDR1 SEHNR and CDR2 FQNEAQ (reference sequence). The CDR3 has 14 amino acids. Time point meaning: pre-sensitization, week 0. Treatment in this sample: therapeutic diphenylcyclopropenone sensitization with weekly scalp DPC. About this clonotype: The antigen remains undetermined.

TCRdb reprocessed the RACE reads via MiXCR and lists one record per CDR3 protein. The profile covers under 300,000 distinct CDR3 sequences, with approximately 8% appearing a single time and approximately 1.2% taken by the ten largest. The TCR originated in a man between 18 and 29 years old with alopecia areata. Some clones in this sample may be carry-over from other donors' samples. The input for sequencing was whole blood, taken in connection with sensitization to the hapten diphenylcyclopropenone (DPC). V and J are TRBV7-9 and TRBJ2-3, with TRBD1 matching over 7 bases. CDR3 bases: TGTGCCAGCAGCTTCGGACAGGACTCCGATACGCAGTATTTT. Protein sequence: CASSFGQDSDTQYF.